Following are 11 T cell receptor beta chains from one sample sequenced in a study of T cell responses to AZD1222 COVID-19 vaccine. TCRdb's copy holds only in-frame clones and misses some; the assay was immunoSEQ multiplex PCR. The repertoire holds about 120,000 clones, with approximately 90% as singletons. The sequenced sample was peripheral blood, obtained 28 days after the second AZD1222 dose. The receptor set was obtained from an adult who received the AZD1222 COVID-19 vaccine.

V is TRBV10-3 and J is TRBJ2-1; no definite D call. The germline CDR1 and CDR2 sequences are ENHRY and SYGVKD. The CDR3 has 17 residues. Trimming shortened V by 6 bases and J by 0 bases, and 18 bases separated the two germline ends. The CDR3 spells CAISTPPNRSSYNEQFF. CDR3 DNA sequence: TGTGCCATCAGCACCCCTCCGAACAGAAGCTCCTACAATGAGCAGTTCTTC.

The chain combines TRBV28 with TRBJ1-5; D not resolved. The germline V gene encodes CDR1 MDHEN and CDR2 SYDVKM. The CDR3 sequence is 14 residues long. Trimming removed 4 bases from V and 2 bases from J, with 9 bases in between. CDR3 bases: TGTGCCAGCAGTTCCCCCCACGGCAATCAGCCCCAGCATTTT. Its translation is CASSSPHGNQPQHF.

V usage is TRBV13 and J usage is TRBJ2-2; D unclear. The CDR3 consists of 14 residues. The V and J ends lost 2 bases and 8 bases respectively, with 12 bases between them. Germline V gene data show CDR1 as PRHDT and CDR2 as FYEKMQ (reference sequence). CDR3 region: CASSLWNGVGELFF. DNA of the CDR3: TGTGCCAGCAGCTTATGGAATGGGGTTGGGGAGCTGTTTTTT.

The chain carries TRBV7-8 and TRBJ1-1, with D uncertain. This CDR3 has 15 residues. CDR1 is SGHVS and CDR2 is FQNEAQ in the germline V gene. The ends were cut back, 5 bases at V and 1 base at J, with 14 bases in the middle. The CDR3: CASSPTSVGNTEAFF. The CDR3 DNA reads as TGTGCCAGCAGCCCGACATCGGTGGGGAACACTGAAGCTTTCTTT.

V and J are TRBV9 and TRBJ2-7; 7 bases fit TRBD1. Germline V lookup: CDR1 SGDLS, CDR2 YYNGEE. The J segment lost 4 bases and the V segment lost 0 bases, leaving 7 bases of the junction unmatched. CDR3 length: 15 residues. The CDR3: CASSVGIGGEYEQYF. The CDR3, as DNA: TGTGCCAGCAGCGTAGGTATAGGGGGCGAGTACGAGCAGTACTTC.

The chain recombines TRBV6-5 with TRBJ1-3; D is unresolved. Germline CDR1 MNHEY, CDR2 SVGAGI. V was clipped by 8 bases and J by 0 bases, with 5 bases between them. This CDR3 region has 12 residues. CDR3 nucleotide sequence: TGTGCCAGCTCTCTCTCTGGAAACACCATATATTTT. Its translation: CASSLSGNTIYF.

The CDR3 is CASKPHEKGTEAFF. In nucleotides, the CDR3 is TGTGCCAGCAAACCTCATGAGAAGGGCACTGAAGCTTTCTTT. The rearrangement uses TRBV3-1 (or the pseudogene TRBV3-2) and TRBJ1-1; no definite D call. Trimming cost V 7 bases and J 4 bases, with 16 bases left between them. Germline CDR1 is LGHDT and CDR2 is YNNKEL (reference sequence). The CDR3 contains 14 residues.

V is TRBV6-2 or TRBV6-3 and J is TRBJ2-2, with 7 bases aligning to TRBD2. The germline V gene has CDR1 MNHEY and CDR2 SVGEGT. CDR3 length: 15 amino acids. The trim removed 6 bases at V and 0 bases at J, leaving 4 bases unmatched. CDR3 in amino acids: CASSPAGANTGELFF. DNA for the CDR3: TGTGCCAGCAGCCCCGCGGGAGCGAACACCGGGGAGCTGTTTTTT.

The rearrangement uses TRBV28 and TRBJ1-5, with no clear D. This CDR3 is built from 14 residues. Germline lookup yields CDR1 MDHEN and CDR2 SYDVKM. V shed 6 bases and J shed 0 bases, with 9 bases lying between them. The DNA for the CDR3 is TGTGCCAGCAGGAATTTTAATAGCAATCAGCCCCAGCATTTT. This encodes CASRNFNSNQPQHF.

The rearrangement links TRBV19 to TRBJ2-7; 8 bases are shared with TRBD1. V was clipped by 8 bases and J by 3 bases; unmatched bases: 3. This CDR3 spans 12 amino acids. CDR1 LNHDA and CDR2 SQIVND come from the germline V gene (reference sequence). CDR3 sequence (DNA): TGTGCCAGTGGACAGGGCCGCTACGAGCAGTACTTC. It specifies CASGQGRYEQYF.

The chain links TRBV11-3 to TRBJ2-3, with 7 bases identical to TRBD2. Germline trimming cut 1 base from V and 4 bases from J; bases unmatched to any gene: 5. The CDR3 length is 15 residues. Germline V gene lookup returns CDR1 SGHNT and CDR2 YENEEA. CDR3 in amino acids: CASSLGTSEADTQYF. CDR3 nucleotide sequence: TGTGCCAGCAGCTTAGGTACTAGCGAAGCAGATACGCAGTATTTT.